This T cell receptor beta chain was sequenced during a study of vaccination and CD4 T cells after COVID-19 (dated by TCRdb to the early 2020s). Broadly, across the study: Convalescent patients had a positive SARS-CoV-2 result on nasal swab PCR, and of these patients, several had mild disease and one had severe disease. The convalescent cohort comprised six males and four females, including two Hispanic individuals, seven Caucasians, two Asians and one multiracial person. In fewer than 12 COVID-19 convalescent patients and a handful of infection-naive healthy vaccine recipients, researchers compared the spike-specific CD4+ TCR repertoire from before mRNA vaccination with the repertoire from after. Each participant got two doses of either the Pfizer-BioNTech BNT162b2 vaccine (n=8) or the Moderna mRNA-1273 vaccine (n=2). Post-vaccine blood samples were taken a median of 72 days after the second vaccine dose, with a range of roughly 13 to 250 days. The cultures were stimulated with overlapping spike peptide pools from SARS-CoV-2 and from the common cold coronaviruses HCoV-NL63, HCoV-OC43 and HCoV-229E. Control cultures received a CEFX viral epitope pool as the positive control, an HIV-1 Nef peptide pool as the negative control, or no peptide. Post-COVID blood samples were collected from convalescent patients a median of around 96 days after diagnosis, with a range of roughly 30 to 170 days.

Libraries were built with PCR. DNA from cultured CD4+ T cells was subjected to TCR sequencing with the Oncomine TCR Beta short-read assay at the Johns Hopkins FTIC core. The QIAamp micro DNA kit was used to extract genomic DNA from the cultured CD4+ T cells. Oncomine TCR Beta libraries from cultured CD4+ T cells were pooled with unique dual indexes and sequenced on an Illumina iSeq 100. The original pipeline was this. Non-productive sequences were removed, and CDR3s that did not start with C, did not end with F or W, or were shorter than 7 amino acids were discarded. The MANAFEST web application was used to identify antigen-specific clonotypes by comparing peptide-stimulated wells against reference wells and other culture wells. To be called positive, a clone needed an FDR below 0.05, an odds ratio above 5, and a productive frequency above 0.1% in at least two of three replicate wells. A clonotype was classed as cross-reactive if the clonotype showed significant expansion both in SARS-CoV-2 spike wells and in at least one common cold coronavirus spike condition. Levenshtein distances (stringdist) and unrooted phylogenetic trees (ape) in R version 3.6.1 were used to assess CDR3 homology. TCRdb reprocessing: public reads trimmed at Q25 with fastp, clones called with MiXCR, in-frame beta chains kept. Records with the same CDR3 protein are collapsed into one entry carrying the most frequent genes and DNA. The V and J calls, along with clone size, are taken from TCRdb and not from the paper's own processing. The sample table lists 15,000 to 20,000 distinct CDR3 sequences, 52% of them with a count of one. Together, the top ten hold around 10% of the sample.

What the research found in general, with its limitations: Of the vaccine-specific clones found in convalescent patients, nearly all (304 of 307) were mono-reactive for SARS-CoV-2 spike instead of being cross-reactive with common cold coronaviruses. An increase in the median number of SARS-CoV-2-reactive clonotypes from some 20 after infection to approximately 41 after vaccination was observed, but the change was not found to be significant. Relatively few convalescent patients were included in the study, and early timepoints after natural infection were not analyzed. Among the post-vaccine SARS-CoV-2-reactive clones in convalescent patients, a median about 86% showed up only after vaccination, which suggests vaccine-specific priming.

The CDR3 starts with the cysteine, ends with the phenylalanine, and has 15 residues. This entry keeps only the CDR3 DNA: 45 bases, framed from base 1. The germline V gene gives CDR1 as MNHNS and CDR2 as SASEGT. Unmatched junction bases come to 6, with V trimmed by 5 bases and J by 7 bases. Read against the paper, the sample's treatment or condition label means: approximately nine-day PBMC culture with coronavirus spike peptide pools or control peptides (ViraFEST assay). The ViraFEST assay was used in the study, in which antigen-specific T cells were expanded with peptide pools and expanded clonotypes were subsequently identified by TCR sequencing. Positive SARS-CoV-2 PCR tests in the convalescent patients dated from March to December 2020, before Alpha, Beta and Delta variants emerged in the United States. Each well held 2.2 million or so PBMCs cultured with roughly 9.2 ug/ml peptide pools in IMDM containing around 5% human AB serum and around 9 IU/ml IL-2. Half of the culture medium was replaced with fresh IL-2-containing medium on days 3 and 7. After about 10 days of culture, CD4+ T cells were isolated by negative selection using the EasySep CD4+ T cell isolation kit. Ficoll-Paque Plus gradient centrifugation was used to isolate PBMCs from whole blood, and the isolated PBMCs were then either used fresh or cryopreserved at -140C. Culture conditions were generally each tested in triplicate wells.

This clonotype showed up just once. There is no known antigen for this receptor. Base quality data are lacking; no much larger clone is found one base away. One read represents weak support. The sample was CD4+ T cells from blood, cultured in vitro. The chain links TRBV6-1 with TRBJ2-2; 11 bases in the middle match TRBD1. This receptor was obtained from a human donor who had recovered from COVID-19. The CDR3 region has the sequence CASSPRTGGNGELFF. The bases read TGTGCCAGCAGTCCCCGGACAGGGGGCAACGGGGAGCTGTTTTTT.